Each of the 27 T cell receptor beta chains below was sequenced from the same sample in a study of T cells expressing NK-cell markers. TCRdb re-called the 5' RACE reads, yielding one record per CDR3 amino acid sequence without DNA. The sample has about 150,000 distinct CDR3 sequences. Source material: blood T cells: a sorted CD56 or NKG2C T cell subset, CD4+ or CD8+ T cells, or bulk PBMC T cells (not recorded which). These receptor sequences come from a woman aged 45 to 65 in good health.

This chain connects TRBV6-5 to TRBJ1-4; lacking DNA, the TRBD1 call made by TCRdb goes unchecked. CDR1 is MNHEY, CDR2 SVGAGI, per germline. The length of the CDR3 is 13 residues. The CDR3 is CASSLQGKEKLFF.

The chain recombines TRBV10-3 with TRBJ2-3; no DNA is available, so the TRBD2 call from TCRdb remains unchecked. The CDR3 contains 18 residues. Germline CDR1 reads ENHRY; CDR2 reads SYGVKD. CDR3 residues: CAISPRVSGGTSTDTQYF.

The gene calls are TRBV15 and TRBJ2-1; no DNA is available, so the TRBD2 call from TCRdb remains unchecked. The germline V gene has CDR1 LNHNV and CDR2 YYDKDF (reference sequence). The CDR3 contains 15 residues. The CDR3 protein is CATSRGRTSRVEQFF.

This chain joins TRBV6-6 and TRBJ1-2; checking the TCRdb D call of TRBD1 is not possible without DNA. The CDR3 covers 16 residues. Germline-derived CDR1 and CDR2 are MNHNY and SVGAGI (reference sequence). This chain's CDR3 is CASSYLTGQTIYGYTF.

The chain uses TRBV11-1 and TRBJ2-2; TCRdb's assignment of TRBD2 cannot be checked, as there is no DNA. Looked up from germline, CDR1 is SGHAT and CDR2 is FQDESV (reference sequence). The CDR3 loop spans 16 amino acids. The CDR3 sequence is CASSLEPAGTTGELFF. Variable domain in full (rest from reference TRBV11-1 and TRBJ2-2): EAEVAQSPRYKITEKSQAVAFWCDPISGHATLYWYRQILGQGPELLVQFQDESVVDDSQLPKDRFSAERLKGVDSTLKIQPAELGDSAMYLCASSLEPAGTTGELFFGEGSRLTVL.

This CDR3 is CSASGLADYNEQFF. This chain uses TRBV20-1 with TRBJ2-1; the D call from TCRdb, TRBD2, cannot be confirmed without DNA. The V gene's germline CDR1 is DFQATT and CDR2 SNEGSKA (reference sequence). CDR3 length equals 14 residues.

The chain recombines TRBV7-9 with TRBJ2-6. Germline V gives CDR1 SEHNR, CDR2 FQNEAQ (reference sequence). The CDR3 consists of 16 residues. CDR3 sequence: CASSSTRVPGANVLTF.

The chain carries TRBV4-1 and TRBJ2-1; TCRdb proposes TRBD2, but this gene call is untestable without DNA. Looked up from germline, CDR1 is MGHRA and CDR2 is YSYEKL. CDR3 length equals 14 residues. CDR3 amino acids: CASSHSSPGNEQFF.

The gene calls are TRBV20-1 and TRBJ1-4. Germline-derived CDR1 and CDR2 are DFQATT and SNEGSKA (reference sequence). The CDR3 spans 12 residues. CDR3 region: CSARDEWEKLFF.

J is TRBJ2-1 and V is TRBV30; the D call from TCRdb, TRBD2, cannot be confirmed without DNA. The CDR3 length is 15 residues. The germline V gene encodes CDR1 GTSNPN and CDR2 SVGIG (reference sequence). The CDR3: CAWSVGASTMNEQFF.

V gene TRBV7-3 combines with J gene TRBJ2-1; with no DNA, the TCRdb D assignment of TRBD1 cannot be verified. The CDR3 has 15 amino acids. CDR1 SGHTA and CDR2 FQGTGA come from the germline V gene. CDR3 protein: CASSLGTGTYNEQFF.

This chain connects TRBV29-1 to TRBJ2-2; TCRdb selects TRBD2, and the lack of DNA leaves this call unchecked. CDR3 length: 14 amino acids. Germline lookup yields CDR1 SQVTM and CDR2 ANQGSEA. The CDR3 reads CSSLAGVTSGELFF.

The V and J genes are TRBV5-6 and TRBJ2-1. CDR1 and CDR2 (germline): SGHDT, YYEEEE. The CDR3 runs 11 residues. The CDR3 reads CASSWNFEQFF.

The genes are TRBV5-1 and TRBJ2-1. Germline V lookup: CDR1 SGHRS, CDR2 YFSETQ. CDR3 size: 14 residues. CDR3 in amino acids: CASSLGRTHNEQFF.

The chain links TRBV11-2 to TRBJ1-5; TCRdb's D gene call, TRBD1, goes unchecked for lack of DNA. CDR3 length: 15 amino acids. The germline gives CDR1 SGHAT, CDR2 FQNNGV. The CDR3 loop is CASSLDGGSNQPQHF.

V is TRBV7-3 and J is TRBJ2-1; the D call from TCRdb, TRBD1, cannot be confirmed without DNA. Germline V gene lookup returns CDR1 SGHTA and CDR2 FQGTGA. The CDR3 extends over 16 amino acids. The CDR3 here is CASTDRDRGSYNEQFF.

The V and J genes are TRBV7-9 and TRBJ2-7; there is no DNA to check the TCRdb D call of TRBD2. The CDR3 consists of 17 residues. The germline gives CDR1 SEHNR, CDR2 FQNEAQ (reference sequence). The CDR3 loop reads CASSPRVVRESIHEQYF.

V usage is TRBV6-5 and J usage is TRBJ2-2; TCRdb selects TRBD2, and the lack of DNA leaves this call unchecked. The germline CDR1 and CDR2 sequences are MNHEY and SVGAGI. The CDR3 has 15 amino acids. The chain's CDR3 is CASSPPRGAYGELFF.

The chain recombines TRBV6-5 with TRBJ2-1; absent DNA, TCRdb's TRBD1 call cannot be checked. Germline assignment: CDR1 MNHEY and CDR2 SVGAGI. The CDR3 totals 13 residues. The CDR3 region is CATGDGAWNEQFF.

This chain connects TRBV29-1 to TRBJ2-1; TCRdb selects TRBD2, and the lack of DNA leaves this call unchecked. CDR3 length: 15 residues. The germline CDR1 and CDR2 sequences are SQVTM and ANQGSEA. The CDR3 region is CSALDPRSSYNEQFF.

V and J are TRBV5-1 and TRBJ2-7; there is no DNA to check the TCRdb D call of TRBD1. This CDR3 contains 16 residues. Germline V gives CDR1 SGHRS, CDR2 YFSETQ. CDR3 residues: CASSLETGGTSYEQYF.

The chain couples TRBV7-9 to TRBJ2-1. In germline, CDR1 is SEHNR, CDR2 FQNEAQ (reference sequence). The CDR3 length is 13 residues. CDR3 in amino acids: CASSQAPFNEQFF.

The gene calls are TRBV28 and TRBJ1-2; TCRdb gives TRBD1 as the D gene, but with no DNA this cannot be confirmed. Per germline, CDR1 MDHEN and CDR2 SYDVKM. The CDR3 loop spans 15 amino acids. CDR3 amino acids: CASRETLDRIFGYTF.

The chain has TRBV24-1 and TRBJ2-6; without DNA, the TCRdb call of TRBD1 cannot be checked. Germline CDR1 and CDR2: KGHDR and SFDVKD. This CDR3 comprises 18 residues. CDR3 region: CATSEATGGPSGANVLTF.

The chain recombines TRBV11-2 with TRBJ2-3; TCRdb's D gene call, TRBD1, goes unchecked for lack of DNA. The CDR3 totals 18 residues. Germline V CDR1 and CDR2: SGHAT, FQNNGV. CDR3 residues: CASSSDPGGAKWLDTQYF.

V is TRBV7-9 and J is TRBJ2-1; TCRdb selects TRBD1, and the lack of DNA leaves this call unchecked. Germline V gene lookup returns CDR1 SEHNR and CDR2 FQNEAQ (reference sequence). The CDR3 totals 12 residues. The CDR3 is CASSLRGLEQFF.

The rearrangement joins TRBV10-2 to TRBJ2-3; as DNA is missing, the TRBD2 call by TCRdb cannot be tested. Germline V gives CDR1 WSHSY, CDR2 SAAADI. The length of the CDR3 is 15 residues. CDR3 protein: CASNGLAGLGDTQYF.